These T cell receptor beta chains were read from a single sample in a study of blood T cells in healthy people across ages. TCRdb reprocessed the 5' RACE reads via MiXCR and lists one record per CDR3 protein. The sample lists about 1,400,000 distinct CDR3 sequences; almost 60% were seen once. The sample comprised blood. The receptors shown here come from a man aged 18 to 30 in good health. Both conserved end residues are part of each CDR3. Each record gives: J gene, D gene, V gene, clone size, CDR3 DNA, CDR3 protein. D genes are given only for firm matches. Some rows have no size entry. The others give once, few or many, or a class for an expanded clone.

j_call: TRBJ2-1
d_call: TRBD1
v_call: TRBV10-3
clone_size: few
cdr3_nt: TGTGCCCTACGGGACAGTCGGTCCTACAATGAGCAGTTCTTC
cdr3_aa: CALRDSRSYNEQFF

j_call: TRBJ2-4
d_call: TRBD1
v_call: TRBV5-6
clone_size: -
cdr3_nt: TGTGCCAGCAGCTTGGGACAGGGGGCCGCAGCCAAAAACATTCAGTACTTC
cdr3_aa: CASSLGQGAAAKNIQYF

j_call: TRBJ2-7
d_call: -
v_call: TRBV6-1
clone_size: -
cdr3_nt: TGTGCCAGCAGCTTCGGACAGATTTCCTACGAGCAGTACTTC
cdr3_aa: CASSFGQISYEQYF

j_call: TRBJ2-7
d_call: TRBD1
v_call: TRBV11-2
clone_size: -
cdr3_nt: TGTGCCAGCAGCTTTTATATATACTTAGGGGACAGCGTATACTACGAGCAGTACTTC
cdr3_aa: CASSFYIYLGDSVYYEQYF

j_call: TRBJ2-4
d_call: TRBD2
v_call: TRBV4-1
clone_size: few
cdr3_nt: TGCGCCAGCAGCCAAGCCCCGGGAGGTGTAGACATTCAGTACTTC
cdr3_aa: CASSQAPGGVDIQYF

j_call: TRBJ2-1
d_call: -
v_call: TRBV7-8
clone_size: -
cdr3_nt: TGTGCCAGCAGCTTCCTCAGTGGCAGCTCCTACAATGAGCAGTTCTTC
cdr3_aa: CASSFLSGSSYNEQFF

j_call: TRBJ1-1
d_call: -
v_call: TRBV6-1
clone_size: -
cdr3_nt: TGTGCCAGCAGTGTTCTATGGGGCACTGAAGCTTTCTTT
cdr3_aa: CASSVLWGTEAFF

j_call: TRBJ2-7
d_call: -
v_call: TRBV7-4
clone_size: few
cdr3_nt: TGTGCCAGCAGCCACGCACGACAGGGGACTACCTACGAGCAGTACTTC
cdr3_aa: CASSHARQGTTYEQYF

j_call: TRBJ2-2
d_call: -
v_call: TRBV29-1
clone_size: once
cdr3_nt: TGCAGCGTTGATAGTGTTTCCACCGGGGAGCTGTTTTTT
cdr3_aa: CSVDSVSTGELFF

j_call: TRBJ2-4
d_call: -
v_call: TRBV4-3
clone_size: -
cdr3_nt: TGCGCCAGCAGCCCCTTCGGACAGTCGCGAAACATTCAGTACTTC
cdr3_aa: CASSPFGQSRNIQYF

j_call: TRBJ1-6
d_call: -
v_call: TRBV4-3
clone_size: few
cdr3_nt: TGCGCCAGCAGCCAAGATTGGGGGTCCTATAATTCACCCCTCCACTTT
cdr3_aa: CASSQDWGSYNSPLHF

j_call: TRBJ1-1
d_call: -
v_call: TRBV29-1
clone_size: once
cdr3_nt: TGCAGCGTTGTTCCCCTGGGGAACACTGAAGCTTTCTTT
cdr3_aa: CSVVPLGNTEAFF

j_call: TRBJ2-2
d_call: TRBD2
v_call: TRBV3-1
clone_size: -
cdr3_nt: TGTGCCAGCAGCGTATCCCCGGGACTAGCGTTGAACACCGGGGAGCTGTTTTTT
cdr3_aa: CASSVSPGLALNTGELFF

j_call: TRBJ2-2
d_call: TRBD1
v_call: TRBV5-1
clone_size: few
cdr3_nt: TGCGCCAGCAGCCCTAGGACAGGGCAAACCGGGGAGCTGTTTTTT
cdr3_aa: CASSPRTGQTGELFF

j_call: TRBJ2-7
d_call: -
v_call: TRBV12-3/TRBV12-4
clone_size: few
cdr3_nt: TGTGCCAGCAGTTTCCTCAGGACCTACGAGCAGTACTTC
cdr3_aa: CASSFLRTYEQYF

j_call: TRBJ2-1
d_call: -
v_call: TRBV27
clone_size: few
cdr3_nt: TGTGCCAGCAGTTCCCTCGGGGCCAACAATGAGCAGTTCTTC
cdr3_aa: CASSSLGANNEQFF